This T cell receptor (beta chain) was sequenced during a study of T cells in tuberculosis. Using immunoSEQ multiplex PCR, the repertoire was profiled, and TCRdb retains in-frame clones only, with some absent. The sample carries tens of thousands of clones, around 96% recorded once. Whole-study results and caveats: Smaller distances to GMM-specific TCRs suggested their expansion in active tuberculosis.

As for this clone: What it recognizes is unknown.

The CDR3 contains 16 residues. The V segment lost 4 bases and the J segment 7 bases; nucleotides outside the gene matches: 9. Germline V gives CDR1 SGDLS, CDR2 YYNGEE. What was sequenced was PBMCs. This sequence originates from a donor aged 10 to 29 with latent tuberculosis or without tuberculosis infection. This chain joins TRBV9 and TRBJ1-6; 9 bases map to TRBD1. The CDR3: CASSPIQDRGNSPLHF. CDR3 sequence (DNA): TGTGCCAGCAGCCCGATACAGGACAGGGGAAATTCACCCCTCCACTTT.